The 19 T cell receptor beta chains below were found in one sample sequenced in a study of T cell repertoires in cytomegalovirus infection. No antigen has been assigned to these receptors. TCRdb fed the reads into MiXCR, producing one record per CDR3 protein. The repertoire has 700,000 to 850,000 distinct CDR3 sequences, 30% to 35% of them found once; the top ten carry over 10%. The sample in question was cultured CD8+ T cells from PBMCs, obtained from culture after CMV antigen stimulation. Receptors were obtained from a human donor in good health (CMV status not recorded). Some clones in this sample may be carry-over from other donors' samples.

The chain has TRBV7-8 and TRBJ1-2; TRBD1 matches 7 bases. Trimming at V came to 0 bases and at J to 7 bases, leaving 8 bases not matched to a gene. This CDR3 region has 15 residues. Germline V CDR1 and CDR2: SGHVS, FQNEAQ. The CDR3 region is CASSLAQGTERGYTF. CDR3 DNA: TGTGCCAGCAGCTTAGCACAGGGGACAGAGCGTGGCTACACCTTC.

Only a few counts were recorded for this clonotype. The chain uses TRBV12-3 or TRBV12-4 and TRBJ1-1; weak D call: TRBD1 (5 bases). This CDR3 has 14 residues. Trimming stripped 2 bases from V and 4 bases from J, with 11 bases between. DNA of the CDR3: TGTGCCAGCAGTTTATATGGGGGTGGCACTGAAGCTTTCTTT. Translating gives CASSLYGGGTEAFF.

The chain is built from TRBV7-9 and TRBJ2-7; D may be TRBD1 (5 bases). V was clipped by 5 bases and J by 4 bases, with 12 bases between them. CDR3 length: 13 amino acids. The germline CDR1 and CDR2 sequences are SEHNR and FQNEAQ (reference sequence). The CDR3 bases are TGTGCCAGCAGCCCTAGGGGCAAATACGAGCAGTACGTC. Protein: CASSPRGKYEQYV.

This clonotype was seen only a few times. This chain connects TRBV6-5 to TRBJ2-2; possible D gene TRBD1, 6 bases. This CDR3 has 12 amino acids. Looked up from germline, CDR1 is MNHEY and CDR2 is SVGAGI. V lost 7 bases and J lost 4, with 7 bases in between. In DNA form, the CDR3 reads TGTGCCAGCACGACAGGCACCGGGGAGCTGTTTTTT. It translates to CASTTGTGELFF.

The sample holds a few counts of this clonotype. The chain is built from TRBV6-2 or TRBV6-3 and TRBJ1-1; 8 nucleotides match TRBD1. The CDR3 sequence is 16 residues long. The V gene's germline CDR1 is MNHEY and CDR2 SVGEGT. Trimming took 6 bases from V and 4 from J; bases not matched to a gene: 13. CDR3 sequence: CASSYGQGLVSTEAFF. The CDR3 coding sequence is TGTGCCAGCAGCTACGGACAGGGCTTAGTGAGCACTGAAGCTTTCTTT.

This chain joins TRBV6-1 and TRBJ1-2; D call uncertain. This CDR3 region has 14 residues. Looked up from germline, CDR1 is MNHNS and CDR2 is SASEGT. The germline V and J ends were trimmed by 8 bases and 0 bases, with 13 bases remaining between them. CDR3 bases: TGTGCCAGCCCTAACGACGGGCCTAACTATGGCTACACCTTC. It specifies CASPNDGPNYGYTF.

The J gene is TRBJ2-7, the V gene TRBV18, with 7 bases identical to TRBD1. V trimming: 0 bases; J trimming: 13 bases; junction bases outside the gene matches: 12. The CDR3 has 14 amino acids. CDR1 and CDR2 (germline): KGHSH, LQKENI. The CDR3 DNA reads TGTGCCAGCTCACCACCGACCACATCACAGGGGTCCTACGTC. It specifies CASSPPTTSQGSYV.

This clonotype was seen a handful of times. V gene TRBV12-3 or TRBV12-4 combines with J gene TRBJ2-1; 7 bases match TRBD2. The V and J ends lost 1 base and 1 base, in that order; junction bases with no gene match: 4. The CDR3 is 16 amino acids. CDR3 loop: CASSLGWGGSYNEQFF. The CDR3 nucleotides are TGTGCCAGCAGTTTAGGGTGGGGGGGATCCTACAATGAGCAGTTCTTC.

In this sample, this clonotype turned up a few times. The CDR3 DNA sequence: TGTGCCAGCAGCCTCACGACAGGGGCCTATGGCTACACCTTC. This translates into CASSLTTGAYGYTF. This rearrangement joins TRBV9 to TRBJ1-2; 8 nucleotides agree with TRBD1. Germline values: CDR1 SGDLS, CDR2 YYNGEE. The J segment lost 4 bases and the V segment lost 4 bases, leaving 6 bases of the junction unmatched. This CDR3 region has 14 residues.

This clonotype showed up just a few times. The chain is built from TRBV10-3 and TRBJ1-2; 10 bases map to TRBD1. The J segment lost 5 bases and the V segment lost 4 bases, leaving 7 bases of the junction unmatched. The germline V gene has CDR1 ENHRY and CDR2 SYGVKD. The CDR3 contains 15 residues. The CDR3 spells CAISGQGAIPYGYTF. The CDR3 DNA is TGTGCCATCAGTGGACAGGGGGCGATACCGTATGGCTACACCTTC.

This clonotype was recorded a few times. The CDR3 sequence: CASSPKTASYEQYF. The CDR3 DNA sequence: TGTGCCAGCAGCCCCAAGACAGCCTCCTACGAGCAGTACTTC. V usage is TRBV4-2 and J usage is TRBJ2-7, with D maybe TRBD1 (5 bases). Germline CDR1 is LGHNA and CDR2 is YNFKEQ. This CDR3 comprises 14 residues. V lost 4 bases to trimming and J lost 0 bases, with 10 bases between them.

This clonotype was seen at least ten times. The chain uses TRBV7-2 and TRBJ2-7, with TRBD1 matching 7 bases. Trimming removed 3 bases from V and 4 bases from J; junction bases left unmatched: 6. Germline lookup yields CDR1 SGHTA and CDR2 FQGNSA. CDR3 length equals 14 residues. CDR3 in DNA: TGTGCCAGCAGCTTTAGACAGGGCCAGTACGAGCAGTACTTC. It codes for CASSFRQGQYEQYF.

In its sample, this clonotype was seen a few times. CDR3 sequence: CASSGDRGGTDTQYF. The DNA for the CDR3 is TGCGCCAGCAGCGGGGACAGGGGAGGCACAGATACGCAGTATTTT. The V gene is TRBV4-1, the J gene TRBJ2-3; 10 bases are shared with TRBD1. V lost 5 bases, J lost 1 base, and 3 bases stayed unmatched. The CDR3 runs 15 residues. The germline V gene encodes CDR1 MGHRA and CDR2 YSYEKL.

V is TRBV19 and J is TRBJ1-2; maybe TRBD1 (5 bases). The CDR3 consists of 16 residues. The germline V gene has CDR1 LNHDA and CDR2 SQIVND (reference sequence). Trimming took off 5 bases at V and 1 base at J, with 17 bases between the two ends. Written as DNA, the CDR3 is TGTGCCAGTAGTCCGACCCGGGACGGTGGTAACTATGGCTACACCTTC. Its translation is CASSPTRDGGNYGYTF.

The CDR3 DNA sequence: TGTGCCAGTAGTCTCCCGAGGGCGGGGGCGCCCCGTGATGAGCAGTTCTTC. This encodes CASSLPRAGAPRDEQFF. V is TRBV19 and J is TRBJ2-1, with D perhaps TRBD2 (7 bases). V lost 5 bases, J lost 8 bases, and 25 bases lay in between. CDR1 LNHDA and CDR2 SQIVND come from the germline V gene (reference sequence). The CDR3 consists of 17 residues.

This sequence joins TRBV10-3 and TRBJ2-7; the match to TRBD2 covers 13 bases. The CDR3 has 18 residues. J was trimmed by 3 bases and V by 4 bases; bases with no gene match: 12. Germline V gene lookup returns CDR1 ENHRY and CDR2 SYGVKD. The CDR3 region has the DNA TGTGCCATCAGTGCCCCCGCGACTAGCGGGGGGACTTTCTACGAGCAGTACTTC. It translates to CAISAPATSGGTFYEQYF.

V is TRBV20-1 and J is TRBJ2-7; 8 nucleotides line up with TRBD2. Trimming at V came to 0 bases and at J to 2 bases, leaving 3 bases not matched to a gene. The CDR3 has 14 residues. The germline V gene encodes CDR1 DFQATT and CDR2 SNEGSKA (reference sequence). CDR3 region: CSARDPGGAYEQYF. The CDR3 coding sequence is TGCAGTGCTAGAGATCCCGGGGGGGCCTACGAGCAGTACTTC.

The chain uses TRBV5-1 and TRBJ2-1; D possibly corresponds to TRBD2 (6 bases). CDR3 size: 13 residues. The V end was cut by 0 bases, the J end by 10 bases, with 11 bases between. CDR1 and CDR2 (germline): SGHRS, YFSETQ. The CDR3 DNA is TGCGCCAGCAGCTTGGCCGGGGCGGGGGAGCAGTTCTTC. Translating it yields CASSLAGAGEQFF.

This clonotype was seen a handful of times. V gene TRBV7-9 combines with J gene TRBJ2-5; TRBD1 might be the D (5 bases). CDR1 is SEHNR, CDR2 FQNEAQ, per germline (reference sequence). V was trimmed by 8 bases and J by 2 bases, leaving 12 bases between them. This CDR3 has 13 residues. CDR3 in amino acids: CASASGAQETQYF. The CDR3 DNA follows: TGTGCCAGCGCTAGTGGGGCTCAAGAGACCCAGTACTTC.